The rows below give T cell receptor beta chains drawn from one sample of a study of CD8+CD57+ T cells in acquired aplastic anemia. TCRdb used MiXCR to reprocess the reads, holding one entry per CDR3 protein. Of some 150,000 distinct CDR3 sequences listed, about 64% were seen once; the top ten hold 40% to 60%. Source material: sorted CD4+, CD8+, or CD8+CD57+ T cells (not recorded which) from PBMCs. The receptors come from a human donor with aplastic anemia. Both conserved end residues are part of each CDR3. D genes are given only for firm matches. Where a row states a size, it is once, few, many or the class of an expanded clone; other rows omit it.

v_gene,d_gene,abundance,j_gene,CDR3aa
TRBV19,-,-,TRBJ2-5,CASSIGQARETQYF
TRBV25-1,TRBD2,few,TRBJ2-7,CASSEGGGASYEQYF
TRBV11-1,TRBD1,once,TRBJ2-6,CASSTRQGLSGANVLTF
TRBV24-1,TRBD2,-,TRBJ2-5,CATSDSGASGSRRETQYF
TRBV15,-,-,TRBJ1-3,CATSRAWGGSGNTIYF
TRBV15,-,-,TRBJ1-4,CATSRGGQRDEKLFF
TRBV5-4,TRBD2,-,TRBJ2-7,CASSLVLAGFYEQYF
TRBV10-3,-,-,TRBJ2-1,CAISDPGNTEQFF
TRBV7-6,-,-,TRBJ2-3,CASSPQMADTQYF
TRBV2,TRBD2,-,TRBJ2-2,CASSGLADNTGELFF
TRBV10-3,-,-,TRBJ2-7,CASSYERGSYEQYF
TRBV11-2,-,few,TRBJ2-7,CASSLAQGTYEQYF
TRBV20-1,TRBD2,-,TRBJ2-1,CGANRLAGAADEQFF
TRBV7-9,-,-,TRBJ1-4,CASSPQGAVANEKLFF
TRBV19,-,-,-,CASSHRRLSRETQYF